This T cell receptor (beta chain) stems from a study of molecular identifiers for immune sequencing clone quantification. Study-wide results and limits: Clones exceeding 20 RNA copies carried over 98% of effector molecules but under 1% of naive-cell molecules.

Methods described previously, with TCR primers listed, were used for bulk TCR libraries. TCRdb re-called the PCR reads through MiXCR, storing one row per CDR3 protein. The repertoire consists of under 100,000 distinct CDR3 sequences, with roughly 25% occurring once and the leading ten covering 0.78%. Between the trimmed V and J ends, which lost 7 bases and 3 bases, there was a span of 19 bases. Germline V gene lookup returns CDR1 DFQATT and CDR2 SNEGSKA (reference sequence). The CDR3 contains 16 residues. Comment on this clonotype: Its antigen is not known.

Sorting was used to obtain naive CD8 T cells (CD8+CD4-CCR7+CD45RA+). The receptor was derived from a human donor in good health. Some libraries in this study had Jurkat cell RNA spiked in. Sequencing was performed on naive CD8+ T cells from blood, with Jurkat cell RNA spiked in. The subset here: FACS-sorted CD8+CD4-CCR7+CD45RA+ naive T cells. The gene calls are TRBV20-1 and TRBJ1-6, with D maybe TRBD1 (6 bases). The CDR3 loop reads CSVQETGQSYNSPLHF. For the CDR3, the DNA is TGCAGTGTACAGGAGACTGGACAGAGCTATAATTCACCCCTCCACTTT.